A single sample gave rise to the 15 T cell receptor beta chains below, sequenced in a study of blood T cell repertoires in COVID-19. Clones were read by immunoSEQ multiplex PCR, and TCRdb kept only the in-frame ones, dropping some. The data hold roughly 36,000 clones, with approximately 87% observed a single time. The sequencing sample was made of peripheral blood. These receptors were obtained from a man aged 80 or over with active COVID-19.

The table lists this clone with a few counts. The V call is TRBV6-6, the J call TRBJ1-5, with 7 bases aligning to TRBD1. J gave up 7 bases and V 6 bases, and 6 bases lay outside the gene matches. The CDR3 length is 13 residues. Germline CDR1 MNHNY, CDR2 SVGAGI (reference sequence). The CDR3 loop is CASSFRGEQPQHF. In nucleotides, the CDR3 is TGTGCCAGCAGCTTCAGGGGGGAACAGCCCCAGCATTTT.

The chain links TRBV7-9 to TRBJ2-5; D unclear. The CDR3 has 14 residues. Germline CDR1 is SEHNR and CDR2 is FQNEAQ (reference sequence). The ends were cut back, 1 base at V and 2 bases at J, with 8 bases in the middle. CDR3 DNA sequence: TGTGCCAGCAGCTTAGGCTCCAGTCAAGAGACCCAGTACTTC. Translation gives CASSLGSSQETQYF.

This chain uses TRBV7-2 with TRBJ2-7; the D gene is possibly TRBD2 (5 bases). Trimming took 5 bases from V and 2 from J, leaving 22 bases between them. The CDR3 length is 17 residues. Germline V gene data show CDR1 as SGHTA and CDR2 as FQGNSA. The CDR3 sequence: CASSQGPQREAPYEQYF. As DNA, the CDR3 is TGTGCCAGCAGCCAAGGGCCCCAACGGGAAGCACCCTACGAGCAGTACTTC.

The table lists this clone with a count of one. The V and J genes are TRBV15 and TRBJ2-1, with unresolved D. The CDR3 extends over 16 amino acids. V dropped 0 bases and J dropped 8 bases, with 17 bases sitting between them. Per the germline V gene, CDR1 is LNHNV and CDR2 is YYDKDF (reference sequence). The CDR3: CATSRDRGNGNYEQFF. In DNA, the CDR3 is TGTGCCACCAGCAGAGATCGAGGAAATGGCAACTATGAGCAGTTCTTC. Supplemented by reference TRBV15 and TRBJ2-1, the full variable domain reads DAMVIQNPRYQVTQFGKPVTLSCSQTLNHNVMYWYQQKSSQAPKLLFHYYDKDFNNEADTPDNFQSRRPNTSFCFLDIRSPGLGDTAMYLCATSRDRGNGNYEQFFGPGTRLTVL.

This clone was seen only once. The chain couples TRBV6-5 to TRBJ1-2, with TRBD1 matching over 9 bases. Germline V gene lookup returns CDR1 MNHEY and CDR2 SVGAGI. The CDR3 extends over 14 amino acids. Trimming cost V 5 bases and J 8 bases; bases outside gene matches: 9. CDR3 bases: TGTGCCAGCAGTCCCGGGACAGGGCGGGGCGGCTACACCTTC. Residues: CASSPGTGRGGYTF.

The J gene is TRBJ1-5, the V gene TRBV6-5; 9 bases agree with TRBD1. In germline, CDR1 is MNHEY, CDR2 SVGAGI. This CDR3 comprises 14 residues. With 10 bases clipped from V and 1 base from J, the junction kept 5 bases outside the gene matches. The DNA for the CDR3 is TGTGCCATCTGGGACAGGGAAAGCAATCAGCCCCAGCATTTT. Its translation is CAIWDRESNQPQHF.

This clone has a handful of counts. The chain uses TRBV28 and TRBJ1-6; D gene uncertain. This CDR3 spans 14 amino acids. V lost 3 bases to trimming and J lost 8 bases, with 11 bases between them. Germline V gene sequence: CDR1 MDHEN, CDR2 SYDVKM. The CDR3, as DNA: TGTGCCAGCAGTTTTTTCACAGATTATTCACCCCTCCACTTT. This codes for CASSFFTDYSPLHF.

In DNA, the CDR3 is TGTGCCAGCAGTTTATCGGGGAGGGTTCACACCGGGGAGCTGTTTTTT. It encodes CASSLSGRVHTGELFF. This chain joins TRBV6-5 and TRBJ2-2; 7 positions agree with TRBD2. Germline values: CDR1 MNHEY, CDR2 SVGAGI. This CDR3 region has 16 residues. V trimming: 4 bases; J trimming: 3 bases; junction bases outside the gene matches: 8.

The J gene is TRBJ2-3, the V gene TRBV2; tentative D call: TRBD1 (5 bases). The germline CDR1 and CDR2 sequences are SNHLY and FYNNEI. The germline V and J ends were trimmed by 6 bases and 7 bases, with 5 bases remaining between them. The CDR3 sequence is 10 residues long. CDR3 protein: CASRDNTQYF. The CDR3 bases are TGTGCCAGCAGGGACAATACGCAGTATTTT.

The chain recombines TRBV9 with TRBJ2-7; 7 nucleotides agree with TRBD1. The CDR3 sequence is 17 residues long. V was pared by 3 bases and J by 5 bases, with 17 bases of the junction left unmatched. Germline CDR1 reads SGDLS; CDR2 reads YYNGEE. The chain's CDR3 is CASSEGSPVGGGHEQYF. Written as DNA, the CDR3 is TGTGCCAGCAGCGAAGGGAGCCCGGTAGGGGGCGGCCACGAGCAGTACTTC.

The chain recombines TRBV7-8 with TRBJ2-2; 9 bases map to TRBD1. J gave up 6 bases and V 4 bases, and 6 bases lay outside the gene matches. Germline values: CDR1 SGHVS, CDR2 FQNEAQ. The CDR3 is made up of 15 amino acids. The CDR3 nucleotides read TGTGCCAGCAGCTCGAACAGGGGGCGCCCCGGGGAGCTGTTTTTT. Encoded protein: CASSSNRGRPGELFF.

The chain has TRBV12-3 or TRBV12-4 and TRBJ2-1; D not certain. The CDR3 loop spans 13 amino acids. V was pared by 5 bases and J by 7 bases, with 12 bases between. This CDR3 reads CASSRSPGNEQFF. As DNA, the CDR3 is TGTGCCAGCAGTAGAAGTCCGGGTAATGAGCAGTTCTTC.

V usage is TRBV12-5 and J usage is TRBJ2-7; 10 bases are shared with TRBD2. The V gene end was trimmed by 6 bases and the J gene end by 5 bases; junction bases not matched to a gene: 10. CDR1 LGHNT and CDR2 FRNRAP come from the germline V gene. This CDR3 has 15 amino acids. The CDR3 loop reads CASGPGTSGIHEQYF. The CDR3 bases are TGTGCTAGTGGGCCGGGAACTAGCGGGATCCACGAGCAGTACTTC.

Within the sample, this clone is medium-sized (0.01 to 0.1%). The chain joins TRBV7-9 to TRBJ2-2, with a tentative D call TRBD1 (6 bases). This CDR3 has 16 amino acids. The germline V gene encodes CDR1 SEHNR and CDR2 FQNEAQ (reference sequence). V was pared by 10 bases and J by 0 bases, with 18 bases between. The DNA for the CDR3 is TGTGCCATGCTAGAATCGGGGACAACGAACACCGGGGAGCTGTTTTTT. Its translation is CAMLESGTTNTGELFF.

J is TRBJ2-5 and V is TRBV6-5; a weak D match, TRBD2 (6 bases). This CDR3 spans 16 amino acids. V lost 0 bases, J lost 4 bases, and 15 bases lay in between. Germline V gene sequence: CDR1 MNHEY, CDR2 SVGAGI. CDR3 sequence: CASSYSTRHGGETQYF. In nucleotides, the CDR3 is TGTGCCAGCAGTTACTCGACTAGGCATGGTGGAGAGACCCAGTACTTC.